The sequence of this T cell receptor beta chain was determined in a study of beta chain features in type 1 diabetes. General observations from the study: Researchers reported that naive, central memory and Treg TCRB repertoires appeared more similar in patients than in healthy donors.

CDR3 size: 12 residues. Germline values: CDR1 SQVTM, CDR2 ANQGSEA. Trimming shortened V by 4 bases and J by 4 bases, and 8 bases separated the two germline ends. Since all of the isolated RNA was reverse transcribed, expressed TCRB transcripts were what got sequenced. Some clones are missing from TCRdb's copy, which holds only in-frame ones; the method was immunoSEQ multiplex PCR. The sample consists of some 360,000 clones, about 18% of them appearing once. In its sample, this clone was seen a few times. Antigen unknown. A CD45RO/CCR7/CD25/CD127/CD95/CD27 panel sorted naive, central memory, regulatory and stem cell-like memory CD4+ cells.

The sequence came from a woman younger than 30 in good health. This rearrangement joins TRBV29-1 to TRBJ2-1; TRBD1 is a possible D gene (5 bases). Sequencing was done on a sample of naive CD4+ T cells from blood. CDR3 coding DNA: TGCAGCGTTGGACAGAATTACAATGAGCAGTTCTTC. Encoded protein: CSVGQNYNEQFF.